These 19 T cell receptor beta chains share one sample of origin, sequenced in a study of long-term antiretroviral therapy in people with HIV. Running of the v3.0 immunoSEQ assay took place at survey level. Method: immunoSEQ multiplex PCR; TCRdb's copy keeps in-frame clones and lacks some. The sample lists more than 20,000 clones, less than 90% occurring once. Sequences were derived from unsorted PBMCs, sampled 1.9 years after starting antiretroviral therapy. These receptors all stem from a woman in her 50s with HIV.

V is TRBV7-2 and J is TRBJ2-7, with 9 bases that match TRBD1. Germline trimming cut 5 bases from V and 2 bases from J; bases unmatched to any gene: 10. The CDR3 covers 16 residues. Germline CDR1 and CDR2: SGHTA and FQGNSA. The CDR3 reads CASSPPPRDRAYEQYF. The CDR3 region has the DNA TGTGCCAGCAGCCCTCCACCCCGGGACAGGGCCTACGAGCAGTACTTC.

This clone was detected a few times. This chain connects TRBV7-2 to TRBJ1-5, with a tentative D call TRBD1 (5 bases). CDR3 length: 15 amino acids. The V and J ends lost 2 bases and 4 bases respectively, with 12 bases between them. CDR1 SGHTA and CDR2 FQGNSA come from the germline V gene. The CDR3 region has the DNA TGTGCCAGCAGCTTAAGGCTCGGGACGAATCAGCCCCAGCATTTT. It yields the protein CASSLRLGTNQPQHF.

The CDR3 DNA reads TGTGCCAGCAGCGCGATCAACTCTGGAAACACCATATATTTT. This translates into CASSAINSGNTIYF. The chain carries TRBV9 and TRBJ1-3; D uncertain. Germline-derived CDR1 and CDR2 are SGDLS and YYNGEE. The V end was cut by 3 bases, the J end by 0 bases, with 7 bases between. The CDR3 consists of 14 residues.

V is TRBV28 and J is TRBJ1-4, with unresolved D. The germline V gene encodes CDR1 MDHEN and CDR2 SYDVKM. This CDR3 is 16 amino acids long. V lost 5 bases and J lost 0, with 13 bases in between. The CDR3 nucleotides are TGTGCCAGCAGTCCCCTCGGGGTTGCAACTAATGAAAAACTGTTTTTT. Translating gives CASSPLGVATNEKLFF. The whole variable domain, remainder taken from reference TRBV28 and TRBJ1-4, is DVKVTQSSRYLVKRTGEKVFLECVQDMDHENMFWYRQDPGLGLRLIYFSYDVKMKEKGDIPEGYSVSREKKERFSLILESASTNQTSMYLCASSPLGVATNEKLFFGSGTQLSVL.

The chain is built from TRBV28 and TRBJ1-2; no definite D call. This CDR3 spans 15 amino acids. V gave up 6 bases and J gave up 4 bases, with 18 bases separating them. Germline V gene data show CDR1 as MDHEN and CDR2 as SYDVKM. The CDR3 nucleotides read TGTGCCAGCAGGCCCCCCCAGCAGAGTGTCTATGGCTACACCTTC. It encodes CASRPPQQSVYGYTF.

V and J are TRBV9 and TRBJ1-5; TRBD1 is a possible D gene (5 bases). Germline CDR1 and CDR2: SGDLS and YYNGEE. Trimming stripped 0 bases from V and 6 bases from J, with 10 bases between. There are 14 residues in the CDR3. CDR3 residues: CASSVAPGTQPQHF. The DNA for the CDR3 is TGTGCCAGCAGCGTAGCCCCAGGGACTCAGCCCCAGCATTTT.

CDR3 sequence: CASSANREIKEKLFF. In nucleotides, the CDR3 is TGTGCCAGCAGTGCAAACAGGGAGATTAAGGAAAAACTGTTTTTT. The genes are TRBV6-1 and TRBJ1-4; D is perhaps TRBD1 (6 bases). The CDR3 consists of 15 residues. Trimming took 4 bases from V and 8 from J, leaving 17 bases between them. From germline, CDR1 is MNHNS and CDR2 SASEGT.

The V call is TRBV28, the J call TRBJ1-6; D remains ambiguous. This CDR3 is built from 15 residues. Germline values: CDR1 MDHEN, CDR2 SYDVKM. V was trimmed by 5 bases and J by 3 bases, leaving 11 bases between them. The CDR3 spells CASSLGGGYNSPLHF. The DNA for the CDR3 is TGTGCCAGCAGTCTTGGAGGCGGCTATAATTCACCCCTCCACTTT.

V gene TRBV28 combines with J gene TRBJ1-4, with 7 bases fitting TRBD1. V lost 5 bases, J lost 3 bases, and 9 bases stayed unmatched. This CDR3 is built from 16 residues. Per the germline V gene, CDR1 is MDHEN and CDR2 is SYDVKM. As DNA, the CDR3 is TGTGCCAGCAGTCCCCGAGGGGGCGGATCTAATGAAAAACTGTTTTTT. This codes for CASSPRGGGSNEKLFF.

This chain connects TRBV30 to TRBJ2-7, with TRBD1 matching 9 bases. V dropped 5 bases and J dropped 6; count of bases not matched to a gene: 5. Germline-derived CDR1 and CDR2 are GTSNPN and SVGIG (reference sequence). There are 12 residues in the CDR3. The CDR3 DNA reads as TGTGCCTGGGGACAGGGGATACGCGAGCAGTACTTC. It is translated as CAWGQGIREQYF.

The V call is TRBV4-1, the J call TRBJ1-2; 8 bases line up with TRBD1. CDR1 and CDR2 from the germline V gene are MGHRA and YSYEKL. V gave up 4 bases and J gave up 8 bases; unmatched junction bases: 6. There are 13 residues in the CDR3. In DNA form, the CDR3 reads TGCGCCAGCAGCCCAGCCCGGGACAGGGGCTACACCTTC. Its protein product is CASSPARDRGYTF.

This clone was seen a handful of times. The rearrangement joins TRBV28 to TRBJ1-1; D is undetermined. The germline CDR1 and CDR2 sequences are MDHEN and SYDVKM. CDR3 length: 11 residues. With 5 bases removed from V and 10 bases from J, the gap between germline ends came to 11 bases. The CDR3 DNA reads TGTGCCAGCAGTGTGACCGAAGGAGCTTTCTTT. The encoded protein is CASSVTEGAFF.

The sample holds one count of this clone. The chain is built from TRBV6-1 and TRBJ2-3; D uncertain. CDR1 is MNHNS, CDR2 SASEGT, per germline. The CDR3 runs to 15 residues. With 7 bases removed from V and 2 bases from J, the gap between germline ends came to 16 bases. The CDR3 nucleotides read TGTGCCAGCACCGTAAGGGCGGAGAACACAGATACGCAGTATTTT. Its translation: CASTVRAENTDTQYF.

V usage is TRBV27 and J usage is TRBJ2-5, with 7 bases lining up with TRBD2. V shed 7 bases, J shed 4 bases, and the junction held 6 bases outside the gene matches. The CDR3 is 13 amino acids. Germline V CDR1 and CDR2: MNHEY, SMNVEV (reference sequence). The CDR3 coding sequence is TGTGCCAGCAAACTATGGGGGGGAGAGACCCAGTACTTC. Translated, it gives CASKLWGGETQYF.

The chain employs TRBV7-6 and TRBJ2-2; TRBD1 might be the D (5 bases). The CDR3 consists of 15 residues. V was shortened by 4 bases and J by 4 bases, with 13 bases between the two germline ends. Germline V gene data show CDR1 as SGHVS and CDR2 as FNYEAQ. The CDR3 DNA is TGTGCCAGCAGCTCCAGGGCCCGAGGCACCGGGGAGCTGTTTTTT. Translated, it gives CASSSRARGTGELFF.

This chain connects TRBV11-3 to TRBJ2-7; 12 bases line up with TRBD2. The J segment lost 2 bases and the V segment lost 4 bases, leaving 9 bases of the junction unmatched. Germline V CDR1 and CDR2: SGHNT, YENEEA. The CDR3 covers 17 residues. As DNA, the CDR3 is TGTGCCAGCAGCTCCTCACCACTAGCGGGGGGCCCCTACGAGCAGTACTTC. Amino acid sequence: CASSSSPLAGGPYEQYF. Filled out from reference TRBV11-3 and TRBJ2-7, the complete variable domain reads EAGVVQSPRYKIIEKKQPVAFWCNPISGHNTLYWYLQNLGQGPELLIRYENEEAVDDSQLPKDRFSAERLKGVDSTLKIQPAELGDSAVYLCASSSSPLAGGPYEQYFGPGTRLTVT.

This chain connects TRBV4-1 to TRBJ2-5, with D possibly being TRBD1 or TRBD2 (5 bases each). The CDR3 has 15 amino acids. Germline V lookup: CDR1 MGHRA, CDR2 YSYEKL. V gave up 1 base and J gave up 4 bases, with 13 bases separating them. The CDR3 coding sequence is TGCGCCAGCAGCCAAGTCCTTGGTGGGGGAGAGACCCAGTACTTC. Encoded protein: CASSQVLGGGETQYF.

This chain uses TRBV30 with TRBJ2-2; TRBD1 might be the D (6 bases). The CDR3 sequence is 13 residues long. CDR1 and CDR2 from the germline V gene are GTSNPN and SVGIG (reference sequence). Trimming took 3 bases from V and 2 from J, leaving 7 bases between them. The CDR3 spells CAWRGQNTGELFF. As DNA, the CDR3 is TGTGCCTGGAGGGGACAAAACACCGGGGAGCTGTTTTTT.

This clone was seen a single time. The rearrangement links TRBV7-9 to TRBJ2-1, with D perhaps being TRBD1 or TRBD2 (5 bases each). V gave up 5 bases and J gave up 6 bases, with 20 bases separating them. Germline V CDR1 and CDR2: SEHNR, FQNEAQ (reference sequence). The CDR3 loop spans 16 amino acids. The CDR3 loop reads CASSPDRAPGLNEQFF. CDR3 in DNA: TGTGCCAGCAGCCCCGACCGGGCCCCGGGGCTCAATGAGCAGTTCTTC. Looking up the rest from reference TRBV7-9 and TRBJ2-1 gives the full variable domain: DTGVSQNPRHKITKRGQNVTFRCDPISEHNRLYWYRQTLGQGPEFLTYFQNEAQLEKSRLLSDRFSAERPKGSFSTLEIQRTEQGDSAMYLCASSPDRAPGLNEQFFGPGTRLTVL.